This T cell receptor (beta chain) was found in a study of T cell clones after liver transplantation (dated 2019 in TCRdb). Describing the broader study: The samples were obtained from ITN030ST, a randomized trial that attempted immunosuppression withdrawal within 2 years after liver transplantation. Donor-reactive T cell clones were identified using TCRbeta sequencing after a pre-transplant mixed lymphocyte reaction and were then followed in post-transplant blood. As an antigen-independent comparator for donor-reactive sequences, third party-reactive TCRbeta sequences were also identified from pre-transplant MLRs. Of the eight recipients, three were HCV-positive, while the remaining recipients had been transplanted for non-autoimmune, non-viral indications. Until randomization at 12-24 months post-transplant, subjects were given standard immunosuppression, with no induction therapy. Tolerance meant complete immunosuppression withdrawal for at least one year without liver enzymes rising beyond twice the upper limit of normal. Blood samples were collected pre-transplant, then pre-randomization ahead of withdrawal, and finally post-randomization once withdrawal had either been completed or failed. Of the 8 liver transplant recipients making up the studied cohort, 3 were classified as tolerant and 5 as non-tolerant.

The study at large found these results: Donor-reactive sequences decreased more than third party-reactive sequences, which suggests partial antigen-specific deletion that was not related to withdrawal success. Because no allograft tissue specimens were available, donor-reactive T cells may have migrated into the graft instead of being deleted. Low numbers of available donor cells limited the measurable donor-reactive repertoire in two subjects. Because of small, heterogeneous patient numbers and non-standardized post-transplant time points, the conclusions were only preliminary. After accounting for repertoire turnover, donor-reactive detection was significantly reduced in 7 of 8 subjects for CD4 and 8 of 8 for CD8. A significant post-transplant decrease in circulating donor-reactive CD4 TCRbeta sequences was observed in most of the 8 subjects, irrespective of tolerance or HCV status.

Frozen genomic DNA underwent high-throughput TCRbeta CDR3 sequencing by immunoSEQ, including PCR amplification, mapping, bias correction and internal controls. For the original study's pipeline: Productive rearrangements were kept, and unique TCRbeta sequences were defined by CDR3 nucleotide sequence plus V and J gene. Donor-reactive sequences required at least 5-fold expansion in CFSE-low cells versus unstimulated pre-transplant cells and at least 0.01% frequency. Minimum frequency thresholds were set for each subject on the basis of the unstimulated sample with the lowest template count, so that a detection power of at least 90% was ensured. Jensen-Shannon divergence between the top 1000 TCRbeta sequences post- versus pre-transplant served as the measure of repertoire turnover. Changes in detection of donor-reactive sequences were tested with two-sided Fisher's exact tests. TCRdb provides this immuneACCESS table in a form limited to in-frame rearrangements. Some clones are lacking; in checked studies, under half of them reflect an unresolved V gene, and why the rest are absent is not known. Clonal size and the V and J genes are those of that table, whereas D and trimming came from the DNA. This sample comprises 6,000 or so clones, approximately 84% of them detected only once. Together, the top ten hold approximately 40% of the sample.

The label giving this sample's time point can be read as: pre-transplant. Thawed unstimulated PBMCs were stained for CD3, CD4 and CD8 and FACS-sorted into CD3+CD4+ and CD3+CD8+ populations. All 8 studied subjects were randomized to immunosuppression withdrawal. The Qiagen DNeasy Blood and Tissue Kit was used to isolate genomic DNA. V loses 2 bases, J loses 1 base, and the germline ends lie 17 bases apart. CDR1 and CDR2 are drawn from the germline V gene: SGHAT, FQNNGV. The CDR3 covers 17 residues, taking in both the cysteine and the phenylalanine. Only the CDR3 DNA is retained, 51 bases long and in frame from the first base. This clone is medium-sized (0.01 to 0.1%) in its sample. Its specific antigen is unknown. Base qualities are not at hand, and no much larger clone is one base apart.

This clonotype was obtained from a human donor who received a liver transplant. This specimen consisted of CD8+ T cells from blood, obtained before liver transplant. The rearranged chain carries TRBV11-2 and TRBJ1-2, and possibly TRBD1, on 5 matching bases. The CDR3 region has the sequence CASSLNDRGAYNYGYTF. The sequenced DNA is TGTGCCAGCAGCTTAAACGACAGAGGGGCCTATAACTATGGCTACACCTTC.